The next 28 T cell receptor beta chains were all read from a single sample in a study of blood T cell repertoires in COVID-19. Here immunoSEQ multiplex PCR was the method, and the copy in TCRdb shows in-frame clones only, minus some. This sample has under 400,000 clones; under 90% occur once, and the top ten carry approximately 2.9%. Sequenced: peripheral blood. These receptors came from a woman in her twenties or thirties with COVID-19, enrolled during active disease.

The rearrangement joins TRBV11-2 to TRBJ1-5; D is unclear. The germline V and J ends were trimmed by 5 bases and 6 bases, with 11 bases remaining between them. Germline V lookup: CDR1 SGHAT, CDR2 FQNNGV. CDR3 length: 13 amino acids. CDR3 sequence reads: CASSPTNRQPQHF. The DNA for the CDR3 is TGTGCCAGCAGCCCAACTAATCGTCAGCCCCAGCATTTT.

The CDR3 bases are TGTGCCAGTAGGCACGGGGAAAAACTGTTTTTT. Translation: CASRHGEKLFF. The chain uses TRBV19 and TRBJ1-4, with D unclear. This CDR3 has 11 residues. Germline V gives CDR1 LNHDA, CDR2 SQIVND (reference sequence). V lost 6 bases, J lost 8 bases, and 7 bases lay in between.

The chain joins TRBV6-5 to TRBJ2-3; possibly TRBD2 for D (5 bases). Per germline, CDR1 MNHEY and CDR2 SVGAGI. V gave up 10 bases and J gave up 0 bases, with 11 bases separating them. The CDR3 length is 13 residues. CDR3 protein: CATQRPSTDTQYF. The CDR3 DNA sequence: TGTGCCACTCAGCGGCCTAGCACAGATACGCAGTATTTT.

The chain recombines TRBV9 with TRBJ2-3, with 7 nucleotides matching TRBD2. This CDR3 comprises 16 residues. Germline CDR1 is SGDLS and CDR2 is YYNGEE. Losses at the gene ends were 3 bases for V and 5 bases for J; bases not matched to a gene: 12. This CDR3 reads CASSETWREKIDTQYF. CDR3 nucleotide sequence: TGTGCCAGCAGCGAGACCTGGCGGGAGAAGATAGATACGCAGTATTTT.

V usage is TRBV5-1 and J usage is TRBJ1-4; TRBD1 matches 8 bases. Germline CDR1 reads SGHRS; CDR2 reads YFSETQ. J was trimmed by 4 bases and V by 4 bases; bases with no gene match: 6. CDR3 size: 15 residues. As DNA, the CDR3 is TGCGCCAGCAGCCCGGACAGGGCGTATAATGAAAAACTGTTTTTT. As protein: CASSPDRAYNEKLFF.

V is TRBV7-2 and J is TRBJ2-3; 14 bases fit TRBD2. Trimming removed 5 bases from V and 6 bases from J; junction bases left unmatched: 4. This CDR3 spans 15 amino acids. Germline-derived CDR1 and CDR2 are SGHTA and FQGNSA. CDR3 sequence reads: CASSPGLAGVDTQYF. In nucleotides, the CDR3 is TGTGCCAGCAGCCCGGGACTAGCGGGAGTGGATACGCAGTATTTT. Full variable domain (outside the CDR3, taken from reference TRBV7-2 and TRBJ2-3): GAGVSQSPSNKVTEKGKDVELRCDPISGHTALYWYRQSLGQGLEFLIYFQGNSAPDKSGLPSDRFSAERTGGSVSTLTIQRTQQEDSAVYLCASSPGLAGVDTQYFGPGTRLTVL.

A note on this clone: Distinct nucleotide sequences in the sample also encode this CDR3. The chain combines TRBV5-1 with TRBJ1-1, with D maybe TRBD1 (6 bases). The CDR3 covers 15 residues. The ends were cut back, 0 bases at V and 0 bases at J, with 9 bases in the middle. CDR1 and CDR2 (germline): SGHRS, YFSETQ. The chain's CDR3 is CASSLEGQLNTEAFF. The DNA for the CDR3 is TGCGCCAGCAGCTTGGAAGGACAGCTGAACACTGAAGCTTTCTTT.

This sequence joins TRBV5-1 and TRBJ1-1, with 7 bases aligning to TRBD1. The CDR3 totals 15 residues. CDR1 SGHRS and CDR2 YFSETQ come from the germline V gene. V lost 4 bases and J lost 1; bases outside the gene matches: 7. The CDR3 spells CASSKTDRENTEAFF. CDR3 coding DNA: TGCGCCAGCAGCAAAACTGACAGGGAGAACACTGAAGCTTTCTTT.

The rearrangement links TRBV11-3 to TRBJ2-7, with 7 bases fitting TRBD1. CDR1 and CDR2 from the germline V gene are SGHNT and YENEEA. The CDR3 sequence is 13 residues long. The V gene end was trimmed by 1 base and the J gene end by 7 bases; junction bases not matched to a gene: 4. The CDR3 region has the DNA TGTGCCAGCAGCTTAGTTTCCAGGGGGGAGCAGTACTTC. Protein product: CASSLVSRGEQYF.

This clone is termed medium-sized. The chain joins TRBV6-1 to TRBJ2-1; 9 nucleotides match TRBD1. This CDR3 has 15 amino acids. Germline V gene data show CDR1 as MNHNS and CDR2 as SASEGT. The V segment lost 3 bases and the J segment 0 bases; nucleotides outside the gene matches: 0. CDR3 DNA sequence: TGTGCCAGCAGTGAGACAGGGGGCTCCTACAATGAGCAGTTCTTC. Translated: CASSETGGSYNEQFF.

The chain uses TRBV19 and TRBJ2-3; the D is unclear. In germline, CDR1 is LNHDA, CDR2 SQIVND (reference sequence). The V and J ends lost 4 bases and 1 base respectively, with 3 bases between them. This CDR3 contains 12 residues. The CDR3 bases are TGTGCCAGTAGTAGAGGCACAGATACGCAGTATTTT. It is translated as CASSRGTDTQYF.

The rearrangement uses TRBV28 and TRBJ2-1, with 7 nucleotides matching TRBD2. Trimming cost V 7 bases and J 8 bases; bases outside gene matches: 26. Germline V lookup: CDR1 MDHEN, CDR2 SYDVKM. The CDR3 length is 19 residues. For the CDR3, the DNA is TGTGCCAGCACCCGGAGAGGGAAGGGCGCGGGGGATACCGACGATGAGCAGTTCTTC. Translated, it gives CASTRRGKGAGDTDDEQFF.

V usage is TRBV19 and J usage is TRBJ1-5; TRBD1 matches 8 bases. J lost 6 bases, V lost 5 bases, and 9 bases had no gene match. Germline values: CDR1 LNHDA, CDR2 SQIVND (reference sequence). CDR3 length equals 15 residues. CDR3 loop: CASSLDRGAGQPQHF. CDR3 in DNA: TGTGCCAGTAGTCTCGACAGGGGCGCGGGTCAGCCCCAGCATTTT.

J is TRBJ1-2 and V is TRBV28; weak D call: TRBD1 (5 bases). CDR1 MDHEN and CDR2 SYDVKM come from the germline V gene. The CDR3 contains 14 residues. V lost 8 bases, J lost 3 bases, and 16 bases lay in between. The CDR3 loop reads CASGSFDSYYGYTF. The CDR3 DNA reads TGTGCCAGCGGATCCTTCGACAGTTACTATGGCTACACCTTC.

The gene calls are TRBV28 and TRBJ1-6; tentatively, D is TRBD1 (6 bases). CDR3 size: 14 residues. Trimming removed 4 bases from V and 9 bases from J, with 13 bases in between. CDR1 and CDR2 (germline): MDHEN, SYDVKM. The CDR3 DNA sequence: TGTGCCAGCAGTTGGGCAGGGGAGGGTTCACCCCTCCACTTT. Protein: CASSWAGEGSPLHF.

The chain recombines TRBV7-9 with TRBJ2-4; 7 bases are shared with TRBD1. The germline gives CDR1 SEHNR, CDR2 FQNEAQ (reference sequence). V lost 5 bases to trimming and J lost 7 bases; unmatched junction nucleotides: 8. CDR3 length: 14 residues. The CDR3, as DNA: TGTGCCAGCAGCCTGAGACAGGGAGCCAACATTCAGTACTTC. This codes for CASSLRQGANIQYF.

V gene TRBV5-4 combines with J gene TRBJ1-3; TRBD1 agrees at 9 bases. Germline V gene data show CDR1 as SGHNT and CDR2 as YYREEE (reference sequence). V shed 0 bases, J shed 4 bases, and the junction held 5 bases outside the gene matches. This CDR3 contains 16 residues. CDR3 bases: TGTGCCAGCAGCTTGGAGGGACAGGGCTTCGGAAACACCATATATTTT. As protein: CASSLEGQGFGNTIYF.

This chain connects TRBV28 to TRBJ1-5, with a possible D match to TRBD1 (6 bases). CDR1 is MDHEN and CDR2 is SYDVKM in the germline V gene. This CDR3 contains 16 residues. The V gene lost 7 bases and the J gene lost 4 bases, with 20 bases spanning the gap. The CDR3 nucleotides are TGTGCCAGCACCAAGACAGGATCGCTAGAAAATCAGCCCCAGCATTTT. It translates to CASTKTGSLENQPQHF.

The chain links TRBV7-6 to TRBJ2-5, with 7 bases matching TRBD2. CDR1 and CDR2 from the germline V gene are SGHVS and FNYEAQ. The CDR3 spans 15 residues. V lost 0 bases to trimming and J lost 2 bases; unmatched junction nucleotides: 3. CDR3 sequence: CASSLAGGWQETQYF. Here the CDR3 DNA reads TGTGCCAGCAGCTTAGCGGGAGGGTGGCAAGAGACCCAGTACTTC.

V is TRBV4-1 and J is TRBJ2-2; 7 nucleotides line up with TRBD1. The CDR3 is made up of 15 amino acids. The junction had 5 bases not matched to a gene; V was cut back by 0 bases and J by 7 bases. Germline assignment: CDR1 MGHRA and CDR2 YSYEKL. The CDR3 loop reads CASSQDQGVFGELFF. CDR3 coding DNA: TGCGCCAGCAGCCAAGATCAGGGGGTTTTCGGGGAGCTGTTTTTT.

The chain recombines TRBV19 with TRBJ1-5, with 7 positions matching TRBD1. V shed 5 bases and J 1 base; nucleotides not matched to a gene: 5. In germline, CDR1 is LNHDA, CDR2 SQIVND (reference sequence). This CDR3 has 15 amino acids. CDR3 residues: CASSLGTASNQPQHF. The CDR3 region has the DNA TGTGCCAGTAGTTTGGGGACAGCCAGCAATCAGCCCCAGCATTTT.

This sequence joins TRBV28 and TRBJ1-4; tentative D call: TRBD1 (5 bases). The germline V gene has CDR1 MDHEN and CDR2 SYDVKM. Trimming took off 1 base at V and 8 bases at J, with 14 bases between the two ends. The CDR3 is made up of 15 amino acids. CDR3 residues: CASSLLPGSGEKLFF. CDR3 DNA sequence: TGTGCCAGCAGTTTATTGCCAGGGTCGGGCGAAAAACTGTTTTTT.

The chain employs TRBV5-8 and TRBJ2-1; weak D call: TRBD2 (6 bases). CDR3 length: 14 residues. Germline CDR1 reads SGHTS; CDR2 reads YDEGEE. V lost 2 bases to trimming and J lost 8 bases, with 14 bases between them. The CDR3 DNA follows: TGTGCCAGCAGCTTTTTGCGGAGGGGCGATGAGCAGTTCTTC. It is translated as CASSFLRRGDEQFF.

The DNA of the CDR3 is TGTGCCAGCAGCAAGGACAGAAGGGACACCATATATTTT. Translation gives CASSKDRRDTIYF. The chain recombines TRBV6-6 with TRBJ1-3; TRBD1 might be the D (6 bases). The CDR3 spans 13 residues. Germline V lookup: CDR1 MNHNY, CDR2 SVGAGI (reference sequence). The V gene lost 6 bases and the J gene lost 8 bases, with 14 bases spanning the gap.

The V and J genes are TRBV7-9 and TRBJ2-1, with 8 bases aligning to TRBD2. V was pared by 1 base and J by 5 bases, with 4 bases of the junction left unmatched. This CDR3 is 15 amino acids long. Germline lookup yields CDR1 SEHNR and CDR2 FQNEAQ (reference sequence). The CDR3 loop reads CASSLGGRYDNEQFF. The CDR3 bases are TGTGCCAGCAGCTTAGGCGGGAGGTATGACAATGAGCAGTTCTTC.

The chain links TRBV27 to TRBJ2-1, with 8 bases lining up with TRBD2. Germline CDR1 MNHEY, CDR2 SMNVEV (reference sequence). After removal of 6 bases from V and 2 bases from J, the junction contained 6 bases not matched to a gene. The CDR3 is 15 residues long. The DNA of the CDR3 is TGTGCCAGCAGGATAACTAGCGGTGCCTACAATGAGCAGTTCTTC. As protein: CASRITSGAYNEQFF.

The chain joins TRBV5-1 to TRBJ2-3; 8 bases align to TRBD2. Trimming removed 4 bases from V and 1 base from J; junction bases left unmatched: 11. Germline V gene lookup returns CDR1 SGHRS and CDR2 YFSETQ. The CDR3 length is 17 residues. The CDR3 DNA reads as TGCGCCAGCAGCCACCAGGACGGGAGGGCCGGCACAGATACGCAGTATTTT. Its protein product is CASSHQDGRAGTDTQYF.

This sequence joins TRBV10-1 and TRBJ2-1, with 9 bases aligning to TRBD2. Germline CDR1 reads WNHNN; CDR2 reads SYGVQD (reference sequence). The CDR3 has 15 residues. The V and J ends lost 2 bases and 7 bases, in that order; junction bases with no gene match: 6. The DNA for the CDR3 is TGCGCCAGCAGTGAGGTTAGCGGGGGTAAAAATGAGCAGTTCTTC. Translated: CASSEVSGGKNEQFF.